This is a list of T cell receptor beta chains from one sample in a study of T cell repertoires in cytomegalovirus infection. TCRdb reanalysed the reads using MiXCR and keeps one entry per CDR3 protein. Among about 530,000 distinct CDR3 sequences, roughly 29% were seen once, and the ten largest hold roughly 13%. The sample consisted of PBMCs. The source is a human donor in good health (CMV status not recorded). Some clones in this sample may be carry-over from other donors' samples. Each CDR3 is given with its conserved first and last residue. D genes are given only for firm matches. Where a row states a size, it is once, few, many or the class of an expanded clone; other rows omit it.

TRBD2,few,TRBV24-1,16,TRBJ2-1,CATSDQTSGRGNEQFF,TGTGCCACCAGTGACCAGACTAGCGGGAGAGGCAATGAGCAGTTCTTC
NA,many,TRBV12-3/TRBV12-4,13,TRBJ2-7,CASSLRRANEQYF,TGTGCCAGCAGTTTAAGAAGGGCAAACGAGCAGTACTTC
TRBD2,few,TRBV28,16,TRBJ2-7,CASSFSGTSPIYEQYF,TGTGCCAGCAGTTTTTCCGGGACTAGCCCAATCTACGAGCAGTACTTC
NA,NA,TRBV12-3/TRBV12-4,15,TRBJ1-1,CASSSQGGVFSEAFF,TGTGCCAGCAGTTCCCAAGGCGGGGTCTTTTCTGAAGCTTTCTTT
NA,few,TRBV19,15,TRBJ2-3,CASSILTAGEDTQYF,TGTGCCAGTAGTATCCTAACAGCCGGAGAAGATACGCAGTATTTT
NA,NA,TRBV6-1,16,TRBJ2-5,CASSEGGGPTGETQYF,TGTGCCAGCAGTGAAGGTGGGGGCCCGACGGGAGAGACCCAGTACTTC
NA,NA,TRBV28,15,TRBJ1-2,CASSEAILGSYGYTF,TGTGCCAGCAGTGAAGCGATTTTGGGAAGCTATGGCTACACCTTC
TRBD2,NA,TRBV15,15,TRBJ2-1,CATSRGSGSSDEQFF,TGTGCCACCAGCAGGGGAAGCGGGAGTAGTGATGAGCAGTTCTTC
NA,many,TRBV7-2,16,TRBJ2-5,CASSLGGSGSGETQYF,TGTGCCAGCAGCTTAGGGGGCTCAGGGTCGGGGGAGACCCAGTACTTC
NA,NA,TRBV10-3,13,TRBJ1-1,CAISESYNTEAFF,TGTGCCATCAGTGAGTCGTACAACACTGAAGCTTTCTTT
NA,few,TRBV20-1,14,TRBJ1-2,CSANYEGVRYGYTF,TGCAGTGCAAATTATGAGGGGGTTCGGTATGGCTACACCTTC
NA,few,TRBV12-3/TRBV12-4,12,TRBJ2-4,CASSPGRYIQYF,TGTGCCAGCAGTCCAGGGAGGTACATTCAGTACTTC
TRBD1,few,TRBV6-5,13,TRBJ1-3,CASRRTGGNTIYF,TGTGCCAGCAGGAGGACAGGGGGAAACACCATATATTTT
NA,many,TRBV7-2,14,TRBJ2-1,CASSLFSSYNEQFF,TGTGCCAGCAGCTTATTTTCCTCCTACAATGAGCAGTTCTTC
NA,few,TRBV5-4,15,TRBJ2-2,CASSLTELLTGELFF,TGTGCCAGCAGCTTGACAGAGTTGCTCACCGGGGAGCTGTTTTTT
NA,few,TRBV4-2,14,TRBJ2-4,CASSQGDPKNIQYF,TGTGCCAGCAGCCAAGGGGACCCCAAAAACATTCAGTACTTC
NA,NA,TRBV11-2,15,TRBJ1-3,CASSADRLSGNTIYF,TGTGCCAGCAGCGCCGACAGGCTCTCTGGAAACACCATATATTTT
NA,few,TRBV5-5,14,TRBJ1-1,CAGAEDRFNTEAFF,TGTGCCGGAGCGGAAGACAGGTTTAACACTGAAGCTTTCTTT
NA,few,TRBV7-6,12,TRBJ2-5,CASGAGVETQYF,TGTGCCAGCGGAGCCGGAGTAGAGACCCAGTACTTC
TRBD1,NA,TRBV4-1,16,TRBJ1-5,CASSQGQGGSNQPQHF,TGCGCCAGCAGCCAAGGACAGGGCGGCAGCAATCAGCCCCAGCATTTT
TRBD2,few,TRBV3-1,13,TRBJ2-1,CASSQFLAGGQFF,TGTGCCAGCAGCCAATTTCTAGCGGGGGGGCAGTTCTTC
TRBD2,NA,TRBV13,15,TRBJ2-1,CASSPKTSGSYEQFF,TGTGCCAGCAGCCCCAAGACTAGCGGGAGCTATGAGCAGTTCTTC
NA,few,TRBV7-9,13,TRBJ2-7,CASSSGLPGEQYF,TGTGCCAGCAGCTCGGGACTCCCGGGCGAGCAGTACTTC
TRBD2,NA,TRBV20-1,16,TRBJ2-3,CSARVVRAGAADTQYF,TGCAGTGCTAGAGTTGTGAGGGCGGGAGCGGCAGATACGCAGTATTTT
NA,many,TRBV12-3/TRBV12-4,12,TRBJ1-5,CASSFRRQPQHF,TGTGCCAGCAGTTTTCGTCGGCAGCCCCAGCATTTT
NA,NA,TRBV20-1,16,TRBJ2-3,CSASRDLGSSTDTQYF,TGCAGTGCTAGTAGGGACTTGGGCTCTAGCACAGATACGCAGTATTTT
TRBD1,few,TRBV29-1,12,TRBJ1-2,CSVEFQGGGYTF,TGCAGCGTTGAATTCCAGGGGGGTGGCTACACCTTC
NA,NA,TRBV2,15,TRBJ1-5,CASSEQQTPNQPQHF,TGTGCCAGCAGTGAACAACAGACGCCAAACCAGCCCCAGCATTTT
NA,few,TRBV12-3/TRBV12-4,13,TRBJ1-5,CASSNRGDQPQHF,TGTGCCAGCAGTAACCGGGGGGATCAGCCCCAGCATTTT
NA,many,TRBV12-3/TRBV12-4,13,TRBJ1-1,CASSLVSGTEAFF,TGTGCCAGCAGTTTAGTATCGGGGACTGAAGCTTTCTTT
NA,few,TRBV7-2,16,TRBJ1-6,CASSLWAGNYNSPLHF,TGTGCCAGCAGCTTATGGGCAGGGAACTATAATTCACCCCTCCACTTT
NA,NA,TRBV12-3/TRBV12-4,14,TRBJ2-5,CASMPAGYQETQYF,TGTGCCAGCATGCCAGCGGGTTACCAAGAGACCCAGTACTTC
NA,NA,TRBV20-1,17,TRBJ2-2,CSASPSGTRGFTGELFF,TGCAGTGCTAGCCCGAGCGGAACTAGGGGGTTCACCGGGGAGCTGTTTTTT
TRBD2,few,TRBV6-2/TRBV6-3,15,TRBJ2-1,CASSYFGLASYEQFF,TGTGCCAGCAGTTACTTTGGACTAGCGTCATATGAGCAGTTCTTC
NA,NA,TRBV28,15,TRBJ2-3,CASSLYRANTDTQYF,TGTGCCAGCTCGCTCTACAGGGCTAACACAGATACGCAGTATTTT
NA,NA,TRBV19,15,TRBJ2-2,CASSSGALASGELFF,TGTGCCAGTAGTTCCGGGGCCCTAGCCTCCGGGGAGCTGTTTTTT
NA,once,TRBV4-3,14,TRBJ2-2,CASSQARGVAELFF,TGCGCCAGCAGCCAGGCCAGAGGGGTGGCGGAGCTGTTTTTT
NA,many,TRBV7-8,13,TRBJ1-1,CASGRRGRTEAFF,TGTGCCAGCGGAAGACGGGGAAGAACTGAAGCTTTCTTT
TRBD2,many,TRBV7-8,15,TRBJ2-5,CASSPSGRAEKTQYF,TGTGCCAGCAGCCCTAGCGGGAGGGCCGAGAAGACCCAGTACTTC
NA,few,TRBV28,15,TRBJ2-1,CASSGAGGPVDEQFF,TGTGCCAGCAGTGGGGCCGGCGGACCGGTCGATGAGCAGTTCTTC
TRBD1,NA,TRBV4-2,13,TRBJ1-2,CASSSGTGAGYTF,TGTGCCAGCAGCTCCGGGACAGGGGCTGGCTACACCTTC
NA,NA,TRBV10-3,13,TRBJ2-5,CAIKGVGQETQYF,TGTGCCATCAAGGGCGTAGGGCAAGAGACCCAGTACTTC
TRBD2,NA,TRBV6-2/TRBV6-3,18,TRBJ2-2,CASRPPTSGVTNTGELFF,TGTGCCAGCAGGCCTCCGACTAGCGGGGTTACGAACACCGGGGAGCTGTTTTTT